A selection of T cell receptor beta chains follows, all from one sample in a study of shared clonotypes between healthy human individuals. The table came from immunoSEQ multiplex PCR; TCRdb's copy has only in-frame clones and leaves some out. The data hold approximately 480,000 clones, with about three quarters observed a single time. The sequenced material came from PBMCs. Receptors were obtained from a middle-aged woman in good health. Some clones in this sample may be carry-over from other donors' samples. Each CDR3 is given with its conserved first and last residue. Each record gives: V gene, D gene, J gene, clone size, CDR3 protein, CDR3 DNA. A D gene is named only where the DNA matches it firmly. Clone size is shown for a subset of rows, as once, few, many or a class of expanded clone.

TRBV4-3	-	TRBJ2-5	few	CASSQDFGEMWTQYF	TGCGCCAGCAGCCAAGATTTCGGGGAGATGTGGACCCAGTACTTC
TRBV7-2	-	TRBJ2-5	-	CASSFRATETQYF	TGTGCCAGCAGCTTCAGGGCCACTGAGACCCAGTACTTC
TRBV28	TRBD1	TRBJ1-2	few	CASSLIGTGSWGYTF	TGTGCCAGCAGTTTAATTGGGACAGGGTCATGGGGCTACACCTTC
TRBV27	-	TRBJ2-4	-	CASSFGGKNIQYF	TGTGCCAGCAGTTTCGGAGGCAAAAACATTCAGTACTTC
TRBV6-5	-	TRBJ2-3	-	CASSTLGGTDTQYF	TGTGCCAGCAGTACCCTGGGAGGCACAGATACGCAGTATTTT
TRBV27	TRBD1	TRBJ2-1	-	CASSRTGEGYEQFF	TGTGCCAGCAGTCGGACAGGGGAAGGCTATGAGCAGTTCTTC
TRBV9	-	TRBJ2-3	few	CASSVSTSTDTQYF	TGTGCCAGCAGCGTCTCCACTAGCACAGATACGCAGTATTTT
TRBV23-1	TRBD1	TRBJ2-5	-	CASSHRRKDRGRETQYF	TGCGCCAGCAGTCACCGACGCAAGGACAGGGGGCGAGAGACCCAGTACTTC
TRBV7-9	-	TRBJ2-7	many	CASSQDPSYEQYF	TGTGCCAGCAGCCAGGACCCCTCCTACGAGCAGTACTTC
TRBV7-9	-	TRBJ2-1	-	CASSVLSRSYNEQFF	TGTGCCAGCAGTGTGTTGTCCAGATCCTACAATGAGCAGTTCTTC
TRBV7-2	-	TRBJ2-7	-	CASSLQSGGGLDEQYF	TGTGCCAGCAGCCTCCAGTCCGGAGGGGGCTTGGACGAGCAGTACTTC
TRBV7-9	-	TRBJ1-3	-	CASSKTGARGNTIYF	TGTGCCAGCAGCAAAACTGGGGCGCGCGGAAACACCATATATTTT
TRBV5-4	-	TRBJ2-1	-	CASSPVSGITYNEQFF	TGTGCCAGCAGCCCCGTTAGCGGCATTACCTACAATGAGCAGTTCTTC
TRBV5-1	-	TRBJ1-1	-	CASSPTANTEAFF	TGCGCCAGCAGCCCAACAGCAAACACTGAAGCTTTCTTT